This T cell receptor beta chain stems from a study of blood T cell repertoires in COVID-19. Whole-study context: The origin of the acute and convalescent COVID-19 samples was the United States, Italy and Spain.

Authors' methods: Amplification of reference gene primers provided the estimated nucleated cell counts. Sequenced by immunoSEQ multiplex PCR; TCRdb stores in-frame clones only, minus some. V, J and clone size are those of that table, while D and trimming were read from the DNA. The profile shows approximately 150,000 clones, roughly nine tenths of them singletons. The specimen was peripheral blood. This TCR was sampled from a human donor in a cohort sampled during active COVID-19.

The CDR3 DNA is TGTGCCGGCCGGACAGGGCAAGGCTACACCTTC. Amino acids: CAGRTGQGYTF. The chain is built from TRBV7-9 and TRBJ1-2, with 8 positions matching TRBD1. V was clipped by 11 bases and J by 8 bases; unmatched bases: 7. CDR3 length: 11 residues. CDR1 and CDR2 (germline): SEHNR, FQNEAQ (reference sequence).